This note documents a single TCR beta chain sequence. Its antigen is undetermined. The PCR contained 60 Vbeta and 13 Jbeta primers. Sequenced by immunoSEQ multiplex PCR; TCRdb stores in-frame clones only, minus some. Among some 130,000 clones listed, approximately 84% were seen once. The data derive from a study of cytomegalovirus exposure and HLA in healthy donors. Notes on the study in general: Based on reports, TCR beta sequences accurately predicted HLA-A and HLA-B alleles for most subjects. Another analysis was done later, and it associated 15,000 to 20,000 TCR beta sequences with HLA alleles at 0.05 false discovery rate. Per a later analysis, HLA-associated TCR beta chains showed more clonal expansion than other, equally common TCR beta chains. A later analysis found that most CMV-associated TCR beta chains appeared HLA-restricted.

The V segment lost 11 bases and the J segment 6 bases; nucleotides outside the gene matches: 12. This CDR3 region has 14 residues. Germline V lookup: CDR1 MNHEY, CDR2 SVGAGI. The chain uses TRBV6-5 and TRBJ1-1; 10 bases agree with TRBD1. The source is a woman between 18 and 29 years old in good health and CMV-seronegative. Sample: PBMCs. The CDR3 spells CACTGDRGRSEAFF. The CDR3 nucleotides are TGTGCCTGTACGGGGGACAGGGGCCGCTCTGAAGCTTTCTTT.